This passage covers 32 T cell receptor beta chains from one sample sequenced in a study of radiotherapy plus CTLA-4 blockade in lung cancer. Data came from immunoSEQ multiplex PCR; TCRdb stores just in-frame clones and leaves some out. The sample has about 87,000 clones, around 90% seen once. The specimen was peripheral blood, collected from a patient treated with radiotherapy plus ipilimumab. Receptors originate from a human donor with non-small cell lung cancer that progressed on radiotherapy plus ipilimumab.

The chain combines TRBV27 with TRBJ1-1; 11 bases match TRBD1. The germline gives CDR1 MNHEY, CDR2 SMNVEV (reference sequence). V lost 2 bases to trimming and J lost 5 bases; unmatched junction nucleotides: 4. The CDR3 contains 15 residues. In nucleotides, the CDR3 is TGTGCCAGCAGTTTAGGGACAGGGGGTGATACTGAAGCTTTCTTT. This codes for CASSLGTGGDTEAFF.

The V call is TRBV6-1, the J call TRBJ1-1, with D unresolved. V was pared by 7 bases and J by 1 base, with 4 bases between. The CDR3 length is 11 residues. Germline CDR1 is MNHNS and CDR2 is SASEGT. Here the CDR3 DNA reads TGTGCCAGCACAGGGAACACTGAAGCTTTCTTT. This sequence encodes CASTGNTEAFF.

The chain has TRBV5-6 and TRBJ1-1; D ambiguous. V lost 4 bases and J lost 2, with 18 bases in between. CDR1 and CDR2 (germline): SGHDT, YYEEEE. The CDR3 extends over 16 amino acids. The DNA for the CDR3 is TGTGCCAGCAGCCCCCCCGGTACCCTAACCAACACTGAAGCTTTCTTT. This sequence encodes CASSPPGTLTNTEAFF.

The chain carries TRBV4-3 and TRBJ1-4, with D unresolved. V shed 6 bases and J shed 1 base, with 12 bases lying between them. The CDR3 covers 15 residues. From germline, CDR1 is LGHNA and CDR2 YSLEER. CDR3 sequence (DNA): TGCGCCAGCAGGGGAGGGTTGGGAACTAATGAAAAACTGTTTTTT. It is translated as CASRGGLGTNEKLFF.

This sequence joins TRBV5-1 and TRBJ2-7; 10 nucleotides line up with TRBD1. V gave up 4 bases and J gave up 12 bases; unmatched junction bases: 13. This CDR3 has 14 residues. From germline, CDR1 is SGHRS and CDR2 YFSETQ. The CDR3 DNA reads TGCGCCAGCAGCGTAGATCGACAGGGGGCCCTCCCGTACTTC. Its protein is CASSVDRQGALPYF. The variable domain in full, completed from reference TRBV5-1 and TRBJ2-7, reads KAGVTQTPRYLIKTRGQQVTLSCSPISGHRSVSWYQQTPGQGLQFLFEYFSETQRNKGNFPGRFSGRQFSNSRSEMNVSTLELGDSALYLCASSVDRQGALPYFGPGTRLTVT.

The table lists this clone with a count of one. J is TRBJ2-5 and V is TRBV9; TRBD2 is a possible D gene (6 bases). This CDR3 spans 15 amino acids. Trimming took 0 bases from V and 3 from J, leaving 12 bases between them. The germline V gene has CDR1 SGDLS and CDR2 YYNGEE. DNA of the CDR3: TGTGCCAGCAGCGTAGAAGGGGCGGGGAAAGAGACCCAGTACTTC. Translation gives CASSVEGAGKETQYF.

The chain has TRBV30 and TRBJ2-5; 7 bases are shared with TRBD2. Per germline, CDR1 GTSNPN and CDR2 SVGIG (reference sequence). The CDR3 has 15 residues. V dropped 0 bases and J dropped 2; count of bases not matched to a gene: 6. The CDR3 coding sequence is TGTGCCTGGAGTGTAGGGCTAGCGGAACAAGAGACCCAGTACTTC. Translated, it gives CAWSVGLAEQETQYF.

The chain has TRBV4-1 and TRBJ2-1, with D uncertain. Trimming pared 0 bases from V and 2 bases from J, leaving 20 bases between. CDR1 and CDR2 (germline): MGHRA, YSYEKL. CDR3 size: 19 residues. The CDR3 is CASSQESLRVSLTYNEQFF. For the CDR3, the DNA is TGCGCCAGCAGCCAAGAATCCCTCCGGGTTTCCCTAACCTACAATGAGCAGTTCTTC.

The V and J genes are TRBV19 and TRBJ1-5; D remains ambiguous. From germline, CDR1 is LNHDA and CDR2 SQIVND (reference sequence). The CDR3 loop spans 16 amino acids. The V end lost 6 bases, the J end lost 2 bases, and 17 bases lay between the germline ends. The CDR3 sequence: CASSVTAPGGNQPQHF. CDR3 DNA sequence: TGTGCCAGTAGCGTTACAGCTCCTGGGGGCAATCAGCCCCAGCATTTT.

This clone was seen a few times. This likely reflects a read error, since a far larger clone is one base away. The same CDR3 can be traced to other DNA sequences in this sample. J is TRBJ2-7 and V is TRBV11-3; TRBD1 aligns across 11 bases. This CDR3 has 15 amino acids. CDR1 SGHNT and CDR2 YENEEA come from the germline V gene. V lost 3 bases, J lost 1 base, and 2 bases stayed unmatched. The chain's CDR3 is CASSFGQGASYEQYF. As DNA, the CDR3 is TGTGCCAGCAGCTTCGGACAGGGGGCATCCTACGAGCAGTACTTC.

The gene calls are TRBV7-2 and TRBJ1-5, with D maybe TRBD1 (5 bases). The V end was cut by 5 bases, the J end by 6 bases, with 11 bases between. Germline CDR1 and CDR2: SGHTA and FQGNSA. The CDR3 is 13 amino acids. As DNA, the CDR3 is TGTGCCAGCAGCCCGGGACGGGTTCAGCCCCAGCATTTT. It specifies CASSPGRVQPQHF.

J is TRBJ2-7 and V is TRBV5-1; 8 positions agree with TRBD1. J lost 2 bases, V lost 0 bases, and 4 bases had no gene match. From germline, CDR1 is SGHRS and CDR2 YFSETQ. CDR3 length: 15 residues. CDR3 nucleotides: TGCGCCAGCAGCTTGGAGGGGACAGGAACCTACGAGCAGTACTTC. Its translation is CASSLEGTGTYEQYF.

The chain combines TRBV11-2 with TRBJ2-1, with 10 nucleotides matching TRBD2. This CDR3 contains 17 residues. The J segment lost 9 bases and the V segment lost 5 bases, leaving 16 bases of the junction unmatched. Germline loops: CDR1 SGHAT, CDR2 FQNNGV. The CDR3 is CASSAPLLAGEGGEQFF. The CDR3 bases are TGTGCCAGCAGCGCCCCTCTCCTAGCGGGAGAAGGCGGTGAGCAGTTCTTC. The whole variable domain, filled in from reference TRBV11-2 and TRBJ2-1, reads EAGVAQSPRYKIIEKRQSVAFWCNPISGHATLYWYQQILGQGPKLLIQFQNNGVVDDSQLPKDRFSAERLKGVDSTLKIQPAKLEDSAVYLCASSAPLLAGEGGEQFFGPGTRLTVL.

The chain uses TRBV2 and TRBJ2-1; 9 nucleotides match TRBD1. CDR3 size: 15 residues. Germline V lookup: CDR1 SNHLY, CDR2 FYNNEI. Unmatched junction bases numbered 6, after V lost 5 bases and J lost 4 bases. CDR3 protein: CASSPDRGNYNEQFF. The CDR3 DNA reads as TGTGCCAGCAGTCCTGACAGGGGGAATTACAATGAGCAGTTCTTC.

The chain carries TRBV28 and TRBJ2-6; no clear D. The CDR3 has 15 amino acids. Deletions cut 8 bases from V and 1 base from J, with 12 bases between. The germline CDR1 and CDR2 sequences are MDHEN and SYDVKM. Here the CDR3 reads CASPLGPSGANVLTF. DNA for the CDR3: TGTGCCAGCCCCTTAGGGCCGTCTGGGGCCAACGTCCTGACTTTC.

The chain is built from TRBV5-1 and TRBJ2-3, with D perhaps TRBD2 (7 bases). The CDR3 runs 14 residues. V gave up 7 bases and J gave up 2 bases, with 14 bases separating them. Germline V lookup: CDR1 SGHRS, CDR2 YFSETQ. The CDR3 is CASRAGGLTDTQYF. The CDR3 DNA reads as TGCGCCAGCCGGGCCGGGGGGCTCACAGATACGCAGTATTTT.

This clone has a handful of counts. This chain joins TRBV13 and TRBJ2-3; unclear D gene. Trimming removed 3 bases at V and 2 bases at J, with 12 bases between. CDR3 length: 15 residues. The germline V gene encodes CDR1 PRHDT and CDR2 FYEKMQ (reference sequence). CDR3 sequence reads: CASSFNRAYTDTQYF. The CDR3 region has the DNA TGTGCCAGCAGCTTCAACAGAGCCTACACAGATACGCAGTATTTT.

V gene TRBV30 combines with J gene TRBJ1-2; D is possibly TRBD1 (5 bases). The CDR3 is 13 residues long. CDR1 GTSNPN and CDR2 SVGIG come from the germline V gene (reference sequence). V was cut by 3 bases and J by 4 bases, with 12 bases left in between. CDR3: CAWRTGGRYGYTF. The CDR3 bases are TGTGCCTGGAGGACGGGGGGTCGCTATGGCTACACCTTC.

The chain joins TRBV10-1 to TRBJ1-1; 11 nucleotides align to TRBD1. The CDR3 consists of 16 residues. Germline CDR1 and CDR2: WNHNN and SYGVQD (reference sequence). The V and J ends lost 8 bases and 11 bases, in that order; junction bases with no gene match: 19. The CDR3 reads CASPGRTGGGRMIAFF. The CDR3 DNA follows: TGCGCCAGCCCCGGCCGGACAGGGGGCGGGAGAATGATCGCTTTCTTT.

The rearrangement joins TRBV27 to TRBJ2-2, with D perhaps matching TRBD1 or TRBD2 (5 bases each). This CDR3 has 15 residues. The germline CDR1 and CDR2 sequences are MNHEY and SMNVEV (reference sequence). Trimming cost V 3 bases and J 6 bases, with 14 bases left between them. The CDR3 nucleotides read TGTGCCAGCAGTTTTCTGTCAGGGAGCCCCGGGGAGCTGTTTTTT. Translation gives CASSFLSGSPGELFF.

This clone has just one count. The chain has TRBV28 and TRBJ1-2; TRBD1 aligns across 7 bases. CDR1 is MDHEN, CDR2 SYDVKM, per germline. J lost 7 bases, V lost 7 bases, and 12 bases had no gene match. The CDR3 length is 14 residues. The CDR3 DNA reads as TGTGCCAGCACCGTCCCGGGACAGCCGTCTGGCTACACCTTC. Translating it yields CASTVPGQPSGYTF.

This sequence joins TRBV5-1 and TRBJ2-3, with 7 bases fitting TRBD1. J lost 0 bases, V lost 2 bases, and 3 bases had no gene match. CDR3 length: 15 amino acids. Germline CDR1 SGHRS, CDR2 YFSETQ. Written as DNA, the CDR3 is TGCGCCAGCAGCTTCGGGACAGCAAGCACAGATACGCAGTATTTT. Translating it yields CASSFGTASTDTQYF.

The rearrangement uses TRBV7-8 and TRBJ2-1; D is possibly TRBD2 (5 bases). The CDR3 is made up of 13 amino acids. CDR1 and CDR2 (germline): SGHVS, FQNEAQ. V was pared by 5 bases and J by 3 bases, with 8 bases between. The CDR3 DNA follows: TGTGCCAGCAGCCCACGGGACTACAATGAGCAGTTCTTC. Its protein is CASSPRDYNEQFF.

The chain combines TRBV30 with TRBJ2-2, with D possibly being TRBD2 (5 bases). The CDR3 runs 14 residues. V lost 8 bases and J 0 bases, leaving 13 bases between the germline ends. Germline lookup yields CDR1 GTSNPN and CDR2 SVGIG (reference sequence). The CDR3: CAMGRTSNTGELFF. Written as DNA, the CDR3 is TGTGCCATGGGTCGGACTTCGAACACCGGGGAGCTGTTTTTT.

This clone was observed a handful of times. The V gene is TRBV28, the J gene TRBJ1-2, with D possibly TRBD1 on 5 matching bases. Trimming removed 7 bases at V and 8 bases at J, with 17 bases between. The V gene's germline CDR1 is MDHEN and CDR2 SYDVKM. This CDR3 spans 13 amino acids. The CDR3 nucleotides are TGTGCCAGCACCCCTGGAGGGGTAAGAGGCTACACCTTC. This encodes CASTPGGVRGYTF.

This chain links TRBV18 with TRBJ1-2; D not resolved. Germline V gene sequence: CDR1 KGHSH, CDR2 LQKENI. The CDR3 is made up of 15 amino acids. V was clipped by 5 bases and J by 4 bases, with 17 bases between them. CDR3 loop: CASSTTDTSPYGYTF. In DNA, the CDR3 is TGTGCCAGCTCAACCACTGATACGAGCCCCTATGGCTACACCTTC.

CDR3 amino acids: CASRRESYEQYF. The DNA for the CDR3 is TGTGCCAGCAGAAGGGAGTCATACGAGCAGTACTTC. The chain links TRBV6-1 to TRBJ2-7; perhaps TRBD2 as D (5 bases). V was pared by 6 bases and J by 4 bases, with 10 bases between. The CDR3 is made up of 12 amino acids. Germline assignment: CDR1 MNHNS and CDR2 SASEGT.

The chain carries TRBV5-1 and TRBJ1-4, with D perhaps matching TRBD1 (5 bases). This CDR3 comprises 15 residues. Germline CDR1 and CDR2: SGHRS and YFSETQ. The V end was cut by 1 base, the J end by 7 bases, with 14 bases between. The CDR3 sequence is CASSLNGGTGEKLFF. The CDR3 DNA reads as TGCGCCAGCAGCTTGAATGGGGGTACAGGTGAAAAACTGTTTTTT.

This clone was observed a few times. This chain connects TRBV6-1 to TRBJ2-5; 8 nucleotides agree with TRBD2. Trimming cost V 1 base and J 5 bases; bases outside gene matches: 9. This CDR3 comprises 16 residues. In germline, CDR1 is MNHNS, CDR2 SASEGT. Here the CDR3 DNA reads TGTGCCAGCAGTGAAGTGGGGCGGGGGGCGCCGGAGACCCAGTACTTC. Its protein is CASSEVGRGAPETQYF.

The chain links TRBV2 to TRBJ2-5; D is possibly TRBD1 (6 bases). The closer fit of TRBJ2-7 to the DNA end suggests the J call may be wrong. Germline V CDR1 and CDR2: SNHLY, FYNNEI. The length of the CDR3 is 13 residues. As DNA, the CDR3 is TGTGCCAGCAGGAGGGGGATCCCCTACGAGCAGTACTTC. Encoded protein: CASRRGIPYEQYF.

V and J are TRBV19 and TRBJ1-1; possibly TRBD1 for D (5 bases). The germline gives CDR1 LNHDA, CDR2 SQIVND (reference sequence). The V end lost 6 bases, the J end lost 1 base, and 12 bases lay between the germline ends. The CDR3 is made up of 14 amino acids. The CDR3 nucleotides are TGTGCCAGTAGGGTTGGGACGGCGAACACTGAAGCTTTCTTT. As protein: CASRVGTANTEAFF. Complete variable domain (other parts from reference TRBV19 and TRBJ1-1): DGGITQSPKYLFRKEGQNVTLSCEQNLNHDAMYWYRQDPGQGLRLIYYSQIVNDFQKGDIAEGYSVSREKKESFPLTVTSAQKNPTAFYLCASRVGTANTEAFFGQGTRLTVV.

V usage is TRBV11-3 and J usage is TRBJ2-3; the D gene is possibly TRBD2 (5 bases). This CDR3 is 13 amino acids long. Trimming stripped 5 bases from V and 5 bases from J, with 11 bases between. CDR1 is SGHNT and CDR2 is YENEEA in the germline V gene. The CDR3 DNA follows: TGTGCCAGCAGCCCCGAGGCGGGAGATACGCAGTATTTT. Translating it yields CASSPEAGDTQYF.